The clone carrying this T cell receptor beta chain was counted at least ten times. The antigen is not known. The data belong to a study of read filtering for tumor transcriptome and immune sequencing. Whole-study context: After DNase treatment, RNA was made into whole-transcriptome libraries.

Study-level points and caveats: This fraction held mixed bone marrow immune cells after CD138-negative sorting.

The V end lost 3 bases, the J end lost 2 bases, and 15 bases lay between the germline ends. There are 16 residues in the CDR3. Germline V gene lookup returns CDR1 SEHNR and CDR2 FQNEAQ (reference sequence). Molecular barcoded adaptors covering alpha/delta and beta/gamma chains were used on approximately 400 ng RNA. TCRdb re-called the reads with MiXCR, one entry per CDR3 protein. Of about 57,000 distinct CDR3 sequences detected, roughly 20% appear once; the ten largest clones hold about 15%. Every patient had bone marrow sampled while the disease was active. This clonotype was obtained from a donor at least 40 years old with multiple myeloma. Sequencing input: a population of CD138-negative cells sorted from bone marrow. V usage is TRBV7-9 and J usage is TRBJ2-3; D unresolved. CDR3 sequence: CASSFDGEPFTDTQYF. The DNA for the CDR3 is TGTGCCAGCAGCTTTGATGGCGAGCCCTTCACAGATACGCAGTATTTT.